The TCR beta chain under discussion was sequenced for a study of blood T cell repertoires in COVID-19 (TCRdb year 2020). Notes on the research overall: Samples from collaborators originated in the United States, Italy and Spain and spanned both the acute and convalescent phases of COVID-19. The material from the prospective study consisted of cDNA or gDNA derived from T cells, B-cell-depleted T cells, or PBMCs. Subjects who had been exposed to COVID-19, were actively infected with it, or had recovered from it provided the deeply sampled blood TCRbeta repertoires that made up the dataset. A freely available public database, intended as a resource for researchers studying the immune response to SARS-CoV-2, is where the repertoires were released. The samples were drawn from the first 160 participants of the ongoing ImmuneRACE study and from more than 1,000 subjects provided by 6 global collaborators. Nearly every sample came with metadata listing a de-identified subject ID, COVID-19 status, age in years and sex. Where HLA class I and class II types were available, the types were taken from metadata supplied by the sample provider, not from assay-based typing.

As regards this clone: It lacks a known antigen. No much larger clone is present one base from it, and per-base qualities are unavailable.

Results and caveats for the whole study, not just this receptor: The quantity of clinical and demographic metadata differed by source and by participant and was supplied without curation.

Collaborating institutions collected whole blood in K2EDTA tubes following their own protocols. For TCRbeta analysis, collaborators shipped samples in one of three forms: frozen whole blood, isolated PBMCs, or DNA extracted from either of those sample types. Spanning cysteine to phenylalanine, the CDR3 consists of 16 amino acids. Solely the CDR3 DNA is kept, with 48 bases framed from the first base. Clipping removes 4 bases from V and 4 bases from J, with 12 as the unmatched junction base count. Sequences LGHDT (CDR1) and YNNKEL (CDR2) are obtained from the germline V gene (reference sequence). The immunoSEQ Assay, a bias-controlled multiplex PCR, was used to amplify TCRbeta CDR3 regions from genomic DNA. The paper's processing steps were these. Within the assay, amplification of reference gene primers was used to estimate how many nucleated cells each sample contained. Sequence reads were collapsed and filtered to measure the absolute abundance of every unique TCRbeta CDR3 rearrangement. For each sample, productive Simpson clonality was calculated as the square root of Simpson's diversity index over productive rearrangements. Here the immuneACCESS table is served through TCRdb, limited to in-frame sequences with V and J called. Missing clones are a known gap in these copies; in checked studies unresolved V genes cover under half, and the rest lacks a known reason. Clone size and the V and J calls come from that table; the DNA yielded D and trimming. This sample comprises 150,000 or so clones, 85% to 90% of them detected only once. Of the sample, approximately 6.1% falls within the top ten clones.

Sequenced: peripheral blood. This receptor chain uses TRBV3-1 (or the pseudogene TRBV3-2) and TRBJ1-2; 7 middle bases align to TRBD1. This clonotype originated in an older man with acute or convalescent COVID-19. The DNA sequence reads TGTGCCAGCAGCCCGAGGGACAGAGAAGGAACCTATGGCTACACCTTC. Its translation reads: CASSPRDREGTYGYTF.